The source of this T cell receptor beta chain is a study of T-cell reconstitution after alpha-beta-depleted transplantation in children. Study-wide results and caveats: Some patients' high day-60 TCRbeta diversity was attributed to recipient cells surviving conditioning. At the one-year point after transplant, T-cell counts and TCRbeta diversity were found to come mostly from T cells that had been newly produced.

The CDR3 covers 14 residues. Germline lookup yields CDR1 ENHRY and CDR2 SYGVKD. Trimming took 6 bases from V and 0 from J, leaving 6 bases between them. This clonotype was seen at least ten times. The antigen is not known. Library preparation (for TCRbeta) was performed with unique molecular identifiers. MiXCR was run by TCRdb on the PCR reads, yielding one entry per CDR3 protein. This repertoire shows roughly 420,000 distinct CDR3 sequences, around 15% found once; its top ten account for 29%. The sample in question was PBMCs, mostly from graft donor cells, obtained 360 days after TCRalphabeta/CD19-depleted stem cell transplant. The clonotype originates from a boy younger than two who had a stem cell transplant for Wiskott-Aldrich syndrome, so the T cells may come from the graft donor. The chain is built from TRBV10-3 and TRBJ2-6; D not resolved. CDR3 DNA: TGTGCCATCAGCTACACCTCTGGGGCCAACGTCCTGACTTTC. This gives the protein CAISYTSGANVLTF.